These 5 T cell receptor beta chains were sequenced from one sample in a study of T cell clonotyping in hematopoietic cell transplantation. Clones were sequenced by immunoSEQ multiplex PCR, and TCRdb holds only the in-frame ones, with some missing. The table shows about 47,000 clones, with around 84% occurring only once. Time point specified: recipient sample about 28 days before transplant, after cytoreduction. The material sequenced was peripheral blood mononuclear cells, taken before stem cell transplant. The receptors derive from a man aged 55 to 70 with myelodysplastic syndrome. Some clones in this sample may be carry-over from other donors' samples.

V usage is TRBV18 and J usage is TRBJ2-7; TRBD1 or TRBD2 may be the D gene (5 bases each). The V gene's germline CDR1 is KGHSH and CDR2 LQKENI. The CDR3 runs 15 residues. Trimming took off 6 bases at V and 2 bases at J, with 17 bases between the two ends. CDR3 residues: CASSIARDGPYEQYF. In DNA form, the CDR3 reads TGTGCCAGCTCTATTGCCCGGGACGGACCCTACGAGCAGTACTTC. Looking up the rest from reference TRBV18 and TRBJ2-7 gives the full variable domain: NAGVMQNPRHLVRRRGQEARLRCSPMKGHSHVYWYRQLPEEGLKFMVYLQKENIIDESGMPKERFSAEFPKEGPSILRIQQVVRGDSAAYFCASSIARDGPYEQYFGPGTRLTVT.

The rearrangement uses TRBV19 and TRBJ2-6; D is undetermined. This CDR3 region has 15 residues. The V end lost 0 bases, the J end lost 0 bases, and 3 bases lay between the germline ends. Germline-derived CDR1 and CDR2 are LNHDA and SQIVND (reference sequence). For the CDR3, the DNA is TGTGCCAGTAGTATAGACAACTCTGGGGCCAACGTCCTGACTTTC. Translating it yields CASSIDNSGANVLTF.

V usage is TRBV7-2 and J usage is TRBJ2-5; no clear D. The length of the CDR3 is 12 residues. The V end was cut by 7 bases, the J end by 5 bases, with 11 bases between. Looked up from germline, CDR1 is SGHTA and CDR2 is FQGNSA. The CDR3 DNA reads TGTGCCAGCACCTACGTAGGGGAGACCCAGTACTTC. This translates into CASTYVGETQYF.

This rearrangement joins TRBV4-3 to TRBJ1-5; 8 bases line up with TRBD1. CDR3 size: 12 residues. V dropped 3 bases and J dropped 10; count of bases not matched to a gene: 2. Germline V gene data show CDR1 as LGHNA and CDR2 as YSLEER. CDR3 loop: CASSHGQGPQHF. CDR3 DNA sequence: TGCGCCAGCAGCCATGGACAGGGTCCCCAGCATTTT.

This clone was counted between two and nine times. The V call is TRBV27, the J call TRBJ1-2, with TRBD1 matching 8 bases. Trimming removed 5 bases from V and 8 bases from J; junction bases left unmatched: 19. Germline CDR1 and CDR2: MNHEY and SMNVEV (reference sequence). This CDR3 is 17 amino acids long. CDR3 in amino acids: CASSGEQGEGRYGGYTF. In nucleotides, the CDR3 is TGTGCCAGCAGTGGCGAACAGGGGGAGGGTCGCTATGGCGGCTACACCTTC.